Below, 26 T cell receptor beta chains from the same sample are listed, as sequenced in a study of blood T cell repertoires in COVID-19. The table came from immunoSEQ multiplex PCR; TCRdb's copy has only in-frame clones and leaves some out. The sample comprises about 400,000 clones, 85% to 90% of which are singletons, and approximately 1% rests with the top ten. The sequenced sample consisted of PBMCs or T cells enriched from blood (not recorded which). These TCRs come from a woman younger than 45 with acute COVID-19.

This chain joins TRBV12-3 or TRBV12-4 and TRBJ1-2, with 7 bases lining up with TRBD1. Losses at the gene ends were 7 bases for V and 3 bases for J; bases not matched to a gene: 5. The CDR3 covers 13 residues. The DNA of the CDR3 is TGTGCCAGCACAAAAACAGGGGACTATGGCTACACCTTC. Its protein is CASTKTGDYGYTF.

This clone was found once. The chain joins TRBV19 to TRBJ2-7; D unclear. The V and J ends lost 1 base and 2 bases respectively, with 6 bases between them. CDR1 is LNHDA and CDR2 is SQIVND in the germline V gene (reference sequence). CDR3 length: 13 residues. CDR3 bases: TGTGCCAGTAGTATAGCCAGGCCCTACGAGCAGTACTTC. The encoded protein is CASSIARPYEQYF. Full variable domain (missing parts from reference TRBV19 and TRBJ2-7): DGGITQSPKYLFRKEGQNVTLSCEQNLNHDAMYWYRQDPGQGLRLIYYSQIVNDFQKGDIAEGYSVSREKKESFPLTVTSAQKNPTAFYLCASSIARPYEQYFGPGTRLTVT.

The genes are TRBV9 and TRBJ2-3; 9 nucleotides match TRBD2. Looked up from germline, CDR1 is SGDLS and CDR2 is YYNGEE. After removal of 3 bases from V and 2 bases from J, the junction contained 4 bases not matched to a gene. There are 15 residues in the CDR3. This chain's CDR3 is CASSASGAYTDTQYF. CDR3 in DNA: TGTGCCAGCAGCGCTAGCGGGGCCTACACAGATACGCAGTATTTT.

V gene TRBV11-2 combines with J gene TRBJ2-2; D is uncertain. CDR1 is SGHAT and CDR2 is FQNNGV in the germline V gene. V was shortened by 1 base and J by 0 bases, with 9 bases between the two germline ends. The CDR3 covers 16 residues. The CDR3 bases are TGTGCCAGCAGCTTAGTTTGGCTAGCGAACACCGGGGAGCTGTTTTTT. Protein sequence: CASSLVWLANTGELFF.

A single count supports this clone. J is TRBJ2-1 and V is TRBV5-1; TRBD2 is a possible D gene (7 bases). V lost 1 base to trimming and J lost 9 bases, with 14 bases between them. Per germline, CDR1 SGHRS and CDR2 YFSETQ. The CDR3 runs 14 residues. CDR3 nucleotide sequence: TGCGCCAGCAGCTTGATCCCGGGGGGCGGTGAGCAGTTCTTC. It specifies CASSLIPGGGEQFF.

This clone was seen just once. The rearrangement links TRBV7-9 to TRBJ2-7, with D hard to call. The CDR3 is made up of 12 amino acids. The V gene lost 2 bases and the J gene lost 5 bases, with 7 bases spanning the gap. The V gene's germline CDR1 is SEHNR and CDR2 FQNEAQ (reference sequence). This CDR3 reads CASSLIGHEQYF. The CDR3 DNA follows: TGTGCCAGCAGCTTAATCGGTCACGAGCAGTACTTC.

This clone appeared a single time. The chain uses TRBV7-3 and TRBJ2-3; 12 nucleotides agree with TRBD2. The junction had 8 bases not matched to a gene; V was cut back by 4 bases and J by 0 bases. The CDR3 contains 18 residues. CDR1 is SGHTA, CDR2 FQGTGA, per germline. DNA of the CDR3: TGTGCCAGCAGCTCCCCTAGCGGGGGGGGCCGGAGCACAGATACGCAGTATTTT. It yields the protein CASSSPSGGGRSTDTQYF.

The chain combines TRBV6-6 with TRBJ2-1; the match to TRBD2 covers 9 bases. Looked up from germline, CDR1 is MNHNY and CDR2 is SVGAGI (reference sequence). Unmatched junction bases numbered 3, after V lost 6 bases and J lost 6 bases. The CDR3 totals 13 residues. The CDR3 loop is CASRRLAVNEQFF. For the CDR3, the DNA is TGTGCCAGCAGAAGACTAGCGGTCAATGAGCAGTTCTTC.

J is TRBJ2-6 and V is TRBV6-5; TRBD1 might be the D (5 bases). Per the germline V gene, CDR1 is MNHEY and CDR2 is SVGAGI. The CDR3 is 14 residues long. The ends were cut back, 6 bases at V and 3 bases at J, with 9 bases in the middle. The CDR3 nucleotides are TGTGCCAGCAGCAGGGCACTTGGGGCCAACGTCCTGACTTTC. Translating it yields CASSRALGANVLTF.

The chain combines TRBV18 with TRBJ1-1; D gene uncertain. Trimming pared 5 bases from V and 1 base from J, leaving 14 bases between. Germline V gene lookup returns CDR1 KGHSH and CDR2 LQKENI. The CDR3 sequence is 15 residues long. The CDR3 loop reads CASSTSWAANTEAFF. DNA for the CDR3: TGTGCCAGCTCAACATCCTGGGCAGCGAACACTGAAGCTTTCTTT.

The V call is TRBV27, the J call TRBJ2-7; TRBD1 matches at 8 bases. The V segment lost 4 bases and the J segment 4 bases; nucleotides outside the gene matches: 3. The CDR3 runs to 13 residues. The germline CDR1 and CDR2 sequences are MNHEY and SMNVEV (reference sequence). The CDR3 region is CASSWTGRYEQYF. For the CDR3, the DNA is TGTGCCAGCAGTTGGACAGGGCGGTACGAGCAGTACTTC.

In this sample, this clone turned up a few times. Germline is not matched at one junction end, which may reflect a read error. V usage is TRBV2 and J usage is TRBJ2-1; no clear D gene. Germline CDR1 is SNHLY and CDR2 is FYNNEI. The length of the CDR3 is 12 residues. In DNA form, the CDR3 reads TGTGCCAGCAGTGTCTCCGACAATGAGCAGTTCTTC. Protein: CASSVSDNEQFF.

The count of this clone is one. The gene calls are TRBV21-1 and TRBJ1-3; the table assigns TRBD1, which was not confirmed against the DNA. TRBV21-1 is an annotated pseudogene. The CDR3 length is 16 residues. The CDR3 here is CASSKVQGEPGNTIYF. CDR3 sequence (DNA): TGTGCCAGCAGCAAAGTACAGGGGGAGCCAGGAAACACCATATATTTT.

V and J are TRBV24-1 and TRBJ2-5; D possibly corresponds to TRBD2 (7 bases). This CDR3 is 14 amino acids long. Germline V gene sequence: CDR1 KGHDR, CDR2 SFDVKD. V lost 5 bases to trimming and J lost 3 bases, with 12 bases between them. This chain's CDR3 is CATSAIGGEETQYF. CDR3 DNA sequence: TGTGCCACCAGTGCTATAGGGGGGGAAGAGACCCAGTACTTC.

The V call is TRBV19, the J call TRBJ1-5; 12 bases match TRBD1. Trimming cost V 5 bases and J 0 bases; bases outside gene matches: 5. Germline V gene sequence: CDR1 LNHDA, CDR2 SQIVND (reference sequence). There are 17 residues in the CDR3. CDR3 bases: TGTGCCAGTAGTCAGGGACAGGGGGCGCATAGCAATCAGCCCCAGCATTTT. The encoded protein is CASSQGQGAHSNQPQHF.

J is TRBJ1-2 and V is TRBV7-9; tentative D call: TRBD1 (5 bases). Germline V gene sequence: CDR1 SEHNR, CDR2 FQNEAQ (reference sequence). V gave up 4 bases and J gave up 0 bases, with 12 bases separating them. CDR3 size: 15 residues. The CDR3 protein is CASSYEGLTNYGYTF. DNA for the CDR3: TGTGCCAGCAGCTACGAGGGACTTACTAACTATGGCTACACCTTC.

The chain joins TRBV9 to TRBJ1-1; 7 nucleotides match TRBD1. V was pared by 2 bases and J by 4 bases, with 11 bases of the junction left unmatched. CDR1 and CDR2 (germline): SGDLS, YYNGEE. The CDR3 sequence is 16 residues long. The CDR3 loop is CASSVSTDRIATEAFF. The CDR3 coding sequence is TGTGCCAGCAGCGTTTCCACGGACAGGATCGCCACTGAAGCTTTCTTT. Variable domain in full (rest from reference TRBV9 and TRBJ1-1): DSGVTQTPKHLITATGQRVTLRCSPRSGDLSVYWYQQSLDQGLQFLIQYYNGEERAKGNILERFSAQQFPDLHSELNLSSLELGDSALYFCASSVSTDRIATEAFFGQGTRLTVV.

The chain carries TRBV2 and TRBJ1-6, with D unclear. The CDR3 contains 14 residues. V dropped 7 bases and J dropped 10 bases, with 17 bases sitting between them. Germline V CDR1 and CDR2: SNHLY, FYNNEI. CDR3 amino acids: CASTLQGSRSPLHF. In DNA, the CDR3 is TGTGCCAGCACCCTACAAGGGAGTCGGTCACCCCTCCACTTT.

The rearrangement links TRBV3-1 (or the pseudogene TRBV3-2) to TRBJ2-3; TRBD2 matches 7 bases. With V trimmed by 5 bases and J by 4 bases, 12 bases remained unmatched. Germline V gene sequence: CDR1 LGHDT, CDR2 YNNKEL (reference sequence). The CDR3 is 16 amino acids. The CDR3 nucleotides read TGTGCCAGCAGCAGGGGAGGGCTAGCAGCTTCAGATACGCAGTATTTT. Its translation is CASSRGGLAASDTQYF.

The J gene is TRBJ2-3, the V gene TRBV5-1, with D possibly being TRBD1 (6 bases). The V end was cut by 0 bases, the J end by 4 bases, with 6 bases between. CDR3 length: 13 residues. The germline CDR1 and CDR2 sequences are SGHRS and YFSETQ. CDR3 DNA: TGCGCCAGCAGCTTGGAGGGGGCAGATACGCAGTATTTT. Protein: CASSLEGADTQYF.

Here the CDR3 reads CASSTQVSSYNSPLHF. CDR3 DNA: TGTGCCAGCAGCACACAGGTGAGCTCCTATAATTCACCCCTCCACTTT. The chain is built from TRBV21-1 and TRBJ1-6; the table's D call, TRBD1, was not checked against the DNA. TRBV21-1 is labeled a pseudogene. The CDR3 length is 16 residues.

V usage is TRBV21-1 and J usage is TRBJ1-6; TRBD1, the D gene given by the table, was not confirmed from the DNA. TRBV21-1 constitutes a pseudogene. This CDR3 is 15 amino acids long. CDR3 nucleotides: TGTGCCAGCAGTCCTGACAGGTTATATAATTCACCCCTCCACTTT. As protein: CASSPDRLYNSPLHF.

The J gene is TRBJ1-2, the V gene TRBV7-2; 9 nucleotides align to TRBD1. The CDR3 has 13 residues. After removal of 5 bases from V and 7 bases from J, the junction contained 5 bases not matched to a gene. Germline CDR1 is SGHTA and CDR2 is FQGNSA. CDR3 nucleotides: TGTGCCAGCAGCCCCACAGGGGGCTCTGGCTACACCTTC. Translated: CASSPTGGSGYTF.

CDR3 loop: CASSARDFSNQPQHF. CDR3 DNA: TGTGCCAGCAGCGCGCGGGACTTTAGCAATCAGCCCCAGCATTTT. The chain combines TRBV7-2 with TRBJ1-5; perhaps TRBD1 as D (5 bases). This CDR3 has 15 amino acids. V was trimmed by 5 bases and J by 0 bases, leaving 11 bases between them. In germline, CDR1 is SGHTA, CDR2 FQGNSA.

V is TRBV11-2 and J is TRBJ2-3; possible D gene TRBD2, 7 bases. Per germline, CDR1 SGHAT and CDR2 FQNNGV. The CDR3 is 15 residues long. The V gene lost 5 bases and the J gene lost 5 bases, with 17 bases spanning the gap. CDR3 sequence reads: CASSSQGRVRDTQYF. The CDR3 nucleotides are TGTGCCAGCAGCAGTCAGGGGAGGGTCAGAGATACGCAGTATTTT.

The V gene is TRBV3-1 (or the pseudogene TRBV3-2), the J gene TRBJ2-1; TRBD2 matches at 11 bases. V dropped 3 bases and J dropped 4; count of bases not matched to a gene: 11. CDR1 and CDR2 from the germline V gene are LGHDT and YNNKEL (reference sequence). The CDR3 extends over 18 amino acids. The CDR3: CASSQIYSGGAGYNEQFF. The CDR3, as DNA: TGTGCCAGCAGCCAGATATATAGCGGGGGGGCAGGTTACAATGAGCAGTTCTTC.